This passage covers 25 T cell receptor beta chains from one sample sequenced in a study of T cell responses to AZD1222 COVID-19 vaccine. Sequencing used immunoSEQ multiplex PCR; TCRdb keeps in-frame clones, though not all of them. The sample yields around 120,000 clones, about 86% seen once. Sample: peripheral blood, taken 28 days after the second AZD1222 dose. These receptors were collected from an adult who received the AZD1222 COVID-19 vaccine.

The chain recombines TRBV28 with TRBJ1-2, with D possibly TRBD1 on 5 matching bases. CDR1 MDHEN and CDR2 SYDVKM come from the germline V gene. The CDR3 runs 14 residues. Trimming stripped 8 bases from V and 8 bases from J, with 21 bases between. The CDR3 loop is CASVPGEGFRGYTF. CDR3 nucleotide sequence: TGTGCCAGCGTCCCGGGGGAAGGGTTCCGCGGCTACACCTTC.

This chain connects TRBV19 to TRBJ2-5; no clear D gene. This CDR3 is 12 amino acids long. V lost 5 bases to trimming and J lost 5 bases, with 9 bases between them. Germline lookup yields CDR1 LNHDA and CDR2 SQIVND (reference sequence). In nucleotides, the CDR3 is TGTGCCAGTAGTGAGGCCGGCGAGACCCAGTACTTC. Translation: CASSEAGETQYF.

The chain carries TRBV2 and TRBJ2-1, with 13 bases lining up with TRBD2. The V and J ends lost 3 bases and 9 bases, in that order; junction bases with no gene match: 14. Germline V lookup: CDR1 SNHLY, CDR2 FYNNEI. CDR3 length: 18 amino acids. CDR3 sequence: CASSETDLTSGGPSEQFF. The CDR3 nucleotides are TGTGCCAGCAGTGAGACGGACTTGACTAGCGGGGGGCCTAGTGAGCAGTTCTTC.

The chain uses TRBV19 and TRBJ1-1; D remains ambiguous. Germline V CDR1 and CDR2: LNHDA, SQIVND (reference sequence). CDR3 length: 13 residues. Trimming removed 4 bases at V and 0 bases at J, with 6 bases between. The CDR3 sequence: CASSSMVNTEAFF. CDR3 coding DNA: TGTGCCAGTAGTAGTATGGTGAACACTGAAGCTTTCTTT.

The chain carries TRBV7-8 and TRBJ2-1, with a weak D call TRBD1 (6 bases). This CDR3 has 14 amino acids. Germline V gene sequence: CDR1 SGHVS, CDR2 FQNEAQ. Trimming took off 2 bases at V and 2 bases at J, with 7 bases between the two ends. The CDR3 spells CASSLQGPYNEQFF. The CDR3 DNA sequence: TGTGCCAGCAGCTTACAGGGGCCCTACAATGAGCAGTTCTTC.

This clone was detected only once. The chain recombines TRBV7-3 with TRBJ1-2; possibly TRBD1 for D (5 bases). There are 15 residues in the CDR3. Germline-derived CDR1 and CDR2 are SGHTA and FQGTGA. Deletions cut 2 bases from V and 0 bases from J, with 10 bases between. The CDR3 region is CASSLRPGPNYGYTF. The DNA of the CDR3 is TGTGCCAGCAGCTTACGGCCGGGGCCTAACTATGGCTACACCTTC.

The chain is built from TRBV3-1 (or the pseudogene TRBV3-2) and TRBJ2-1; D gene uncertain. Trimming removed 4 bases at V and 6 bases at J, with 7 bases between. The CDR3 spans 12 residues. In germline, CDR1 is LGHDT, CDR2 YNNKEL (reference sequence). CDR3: CASSPLGNEQFF. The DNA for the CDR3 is TGTGCCAGCAGCCCCTTGGGCAATGAGCAGTTCTTC.

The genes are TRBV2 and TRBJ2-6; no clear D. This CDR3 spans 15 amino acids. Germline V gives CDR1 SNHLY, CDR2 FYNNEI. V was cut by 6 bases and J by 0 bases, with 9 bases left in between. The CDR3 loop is CASRTDASGANVLTF. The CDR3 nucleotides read TGTGCCAGCAGGACGGATGCCTCTGGGGCCAACGTCCTGACTTTC.

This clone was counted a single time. The CDR3 DNA sequence: TGTGCCAGTAGTGCCTTCACGTCAGGAGGATTTGGCTACACCTTC. It encodes CASSAFTSGGFGYTF. V and J are TRBV19 and TRBJ1-2, with unresolved D. Deletions cut 5 bases from V and 7 bases from J, with 20 bases between. CDR1 LNHDA and CDR2 SQIVND come from the germline V gene (reference sequence). The CDR3 is 15 amino acids.

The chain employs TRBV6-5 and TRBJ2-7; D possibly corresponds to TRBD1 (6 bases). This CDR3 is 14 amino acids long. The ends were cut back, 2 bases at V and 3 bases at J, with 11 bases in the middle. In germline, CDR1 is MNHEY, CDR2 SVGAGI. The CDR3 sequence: CASSYRDNNYEQYF. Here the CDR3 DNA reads TGTGCCAGCAGTTACCGGGACAATAACTACGAGCAGTACTTC.

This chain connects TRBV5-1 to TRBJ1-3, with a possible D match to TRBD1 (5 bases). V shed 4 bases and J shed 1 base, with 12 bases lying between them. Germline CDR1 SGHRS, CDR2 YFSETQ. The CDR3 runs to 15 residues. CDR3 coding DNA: TGCGCCAGCAGCGCCGGCAGGGAATCTGGAAACACCATATATTTT. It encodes CASSAGRESGNTIYF.

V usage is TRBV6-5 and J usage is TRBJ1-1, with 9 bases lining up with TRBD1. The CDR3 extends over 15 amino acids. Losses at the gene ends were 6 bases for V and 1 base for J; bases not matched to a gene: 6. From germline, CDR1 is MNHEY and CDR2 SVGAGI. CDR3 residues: CASRWTGDPNTEAFF. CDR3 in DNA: TGTGCCAGCAGGTGGACAGGGGATCCGAACACTGAAGCTTTCTTT.

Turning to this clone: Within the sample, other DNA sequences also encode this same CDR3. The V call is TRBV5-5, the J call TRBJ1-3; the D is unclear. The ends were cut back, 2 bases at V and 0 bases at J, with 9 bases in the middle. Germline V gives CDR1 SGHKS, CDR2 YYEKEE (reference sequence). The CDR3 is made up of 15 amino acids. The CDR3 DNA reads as TGTGCCAGCAGCTTCGGCTCGATCTCTGGAAACACCATATATTTT. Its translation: CASSFGSISGNTIYF.

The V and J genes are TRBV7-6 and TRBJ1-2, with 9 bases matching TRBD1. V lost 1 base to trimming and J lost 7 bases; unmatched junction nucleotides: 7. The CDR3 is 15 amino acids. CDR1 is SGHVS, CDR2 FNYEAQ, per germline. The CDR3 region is CASSLEETGGSGYTF. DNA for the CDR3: TGTGCCAGCAGCTTAGAAGAGACAGGGGGTTCTGGCTACACCTTC.

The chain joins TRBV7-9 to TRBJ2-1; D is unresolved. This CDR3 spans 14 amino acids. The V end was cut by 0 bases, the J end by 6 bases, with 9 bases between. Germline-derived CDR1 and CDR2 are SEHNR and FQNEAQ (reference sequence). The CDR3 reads CASSLARPANEQFF. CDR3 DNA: TGTGCCAGCAGCTTAGCTAGGCCAGCCAATGAGCAGTTCTTC.

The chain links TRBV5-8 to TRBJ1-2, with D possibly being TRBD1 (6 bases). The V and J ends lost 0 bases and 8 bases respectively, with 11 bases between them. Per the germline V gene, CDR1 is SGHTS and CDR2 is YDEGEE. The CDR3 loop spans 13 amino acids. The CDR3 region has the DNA TGTGCCAGCAGCTTGGGGACAGCGGAGGGCTACACCTTC. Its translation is CASSLGTAEGYTF.

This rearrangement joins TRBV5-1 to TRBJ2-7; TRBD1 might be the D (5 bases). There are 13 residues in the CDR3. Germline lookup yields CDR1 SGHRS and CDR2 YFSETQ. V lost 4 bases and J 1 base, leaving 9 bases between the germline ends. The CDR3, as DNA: TGCGCCAGCAGCACCCGACAGTCCTACGAGCAGTACTTC. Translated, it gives CASSTRQSYEQYF.

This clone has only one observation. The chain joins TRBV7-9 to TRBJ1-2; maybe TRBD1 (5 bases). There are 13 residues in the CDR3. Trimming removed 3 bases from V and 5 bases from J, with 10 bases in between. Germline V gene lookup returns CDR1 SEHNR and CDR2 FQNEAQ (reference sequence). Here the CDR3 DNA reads TGTGCCAGCAGCTTTATGGACATGTATGGCTACACCTTC. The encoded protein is CASSFMDMYGYTF.

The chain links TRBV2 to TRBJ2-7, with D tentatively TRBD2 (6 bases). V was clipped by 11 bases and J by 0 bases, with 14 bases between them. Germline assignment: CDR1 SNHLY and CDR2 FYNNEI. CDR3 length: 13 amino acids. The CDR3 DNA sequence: TGTGCCGGTACTAGCACCGACTCCTACGAGCAGTACTTC. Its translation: CAGTSTDSYEQYF.

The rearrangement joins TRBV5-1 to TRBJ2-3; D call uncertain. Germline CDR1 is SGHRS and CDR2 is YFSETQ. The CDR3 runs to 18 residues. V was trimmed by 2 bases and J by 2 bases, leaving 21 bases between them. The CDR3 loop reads CASSLRPPHVSITDTQYF. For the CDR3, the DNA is TGCGCCAGCAGCTTAAGGCCGCCCCACGTTTCAATCACAGATACGCAGTATTTT.

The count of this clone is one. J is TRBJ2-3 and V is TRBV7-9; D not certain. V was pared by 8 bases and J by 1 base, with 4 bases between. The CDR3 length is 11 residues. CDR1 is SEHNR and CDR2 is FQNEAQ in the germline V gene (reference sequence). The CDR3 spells CASGRTDTQYF. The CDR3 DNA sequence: TGTGCCAGCGGCCGCACAGATACGCAGTATTTT. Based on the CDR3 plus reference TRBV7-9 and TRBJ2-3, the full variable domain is DTGVSQNPRHKITKRGQNVTFRCDPISEHNRLYWYRQTLGQGPEFLTYFQNEAQLEKSRLLSDRFSAERPKGSFSTLEIQRTEQGDSAMYLCASGRTDTQYFGPGTRLTVL.

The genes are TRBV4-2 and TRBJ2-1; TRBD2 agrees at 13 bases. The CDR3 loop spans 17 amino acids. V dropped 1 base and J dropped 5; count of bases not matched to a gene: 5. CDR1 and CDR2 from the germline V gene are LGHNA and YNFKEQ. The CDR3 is CASSQVTSGRFHNEQFF. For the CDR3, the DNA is TGTGCCAGCAGCCAAGTGACTAGCGGGAGGTTCCACAATGAGCAGTTCTTC.

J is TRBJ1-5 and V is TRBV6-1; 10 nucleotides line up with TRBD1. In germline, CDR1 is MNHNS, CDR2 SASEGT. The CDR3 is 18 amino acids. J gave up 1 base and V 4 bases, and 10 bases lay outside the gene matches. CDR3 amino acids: CASSGLQWDRGSNQPQHF. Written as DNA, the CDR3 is TGTGCCAGCAGTGGACTACAGTGGGACAGGGGAAGCAATCAGCCCCAGCATTTT.

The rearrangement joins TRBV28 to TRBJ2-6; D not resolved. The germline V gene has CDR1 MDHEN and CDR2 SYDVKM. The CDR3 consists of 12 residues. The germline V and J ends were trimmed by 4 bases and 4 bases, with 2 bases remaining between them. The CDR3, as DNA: TGTGCCAGCAGTTCCGGGGCCAACGTCCTGACTTTC. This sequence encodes CASSSGANVLTF.

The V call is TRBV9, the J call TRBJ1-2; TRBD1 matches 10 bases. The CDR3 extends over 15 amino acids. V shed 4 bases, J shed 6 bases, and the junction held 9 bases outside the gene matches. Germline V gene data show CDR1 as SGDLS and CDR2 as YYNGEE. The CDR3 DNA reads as TGTGCCAGCAGCCCACGGGGACAGGGGCAGGATGGCTACACCTTC. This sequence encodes CASSPRGQGQDGYTF.